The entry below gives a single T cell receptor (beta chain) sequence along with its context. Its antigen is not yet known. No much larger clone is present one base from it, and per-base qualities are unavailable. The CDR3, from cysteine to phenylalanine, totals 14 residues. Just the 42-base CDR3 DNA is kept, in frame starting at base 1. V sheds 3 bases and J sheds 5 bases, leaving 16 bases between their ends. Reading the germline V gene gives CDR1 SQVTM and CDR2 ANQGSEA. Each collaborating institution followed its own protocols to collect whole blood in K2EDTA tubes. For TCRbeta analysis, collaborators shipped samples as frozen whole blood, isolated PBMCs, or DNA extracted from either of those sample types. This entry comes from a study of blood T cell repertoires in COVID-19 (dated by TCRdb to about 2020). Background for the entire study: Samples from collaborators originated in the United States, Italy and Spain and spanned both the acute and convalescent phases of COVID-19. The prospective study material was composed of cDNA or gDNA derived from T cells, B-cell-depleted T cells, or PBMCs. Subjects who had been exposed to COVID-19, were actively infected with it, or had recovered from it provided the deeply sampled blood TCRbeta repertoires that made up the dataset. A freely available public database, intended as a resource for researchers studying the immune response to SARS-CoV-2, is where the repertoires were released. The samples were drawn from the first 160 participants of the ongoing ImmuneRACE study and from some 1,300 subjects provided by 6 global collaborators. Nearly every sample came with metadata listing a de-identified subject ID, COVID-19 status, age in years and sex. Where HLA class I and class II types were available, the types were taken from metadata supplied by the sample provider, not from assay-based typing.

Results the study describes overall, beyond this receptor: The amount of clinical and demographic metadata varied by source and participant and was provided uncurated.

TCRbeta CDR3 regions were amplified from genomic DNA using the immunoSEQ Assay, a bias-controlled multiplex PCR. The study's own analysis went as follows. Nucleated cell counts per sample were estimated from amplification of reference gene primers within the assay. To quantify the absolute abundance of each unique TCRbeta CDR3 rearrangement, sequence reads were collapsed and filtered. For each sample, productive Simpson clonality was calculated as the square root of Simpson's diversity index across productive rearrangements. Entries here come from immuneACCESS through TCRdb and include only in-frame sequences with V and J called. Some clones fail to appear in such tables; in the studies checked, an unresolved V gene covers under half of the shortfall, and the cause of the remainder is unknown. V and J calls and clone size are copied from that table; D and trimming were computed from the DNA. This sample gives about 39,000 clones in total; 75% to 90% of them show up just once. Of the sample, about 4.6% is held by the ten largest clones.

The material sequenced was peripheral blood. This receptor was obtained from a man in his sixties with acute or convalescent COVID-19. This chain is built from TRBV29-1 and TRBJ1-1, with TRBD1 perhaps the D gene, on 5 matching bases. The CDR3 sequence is CSVDAWGGGTEAFF. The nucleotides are TGCAGCGTTGATGCGTGGGGGGGAGGAACTGAAGCTTTCTTT.